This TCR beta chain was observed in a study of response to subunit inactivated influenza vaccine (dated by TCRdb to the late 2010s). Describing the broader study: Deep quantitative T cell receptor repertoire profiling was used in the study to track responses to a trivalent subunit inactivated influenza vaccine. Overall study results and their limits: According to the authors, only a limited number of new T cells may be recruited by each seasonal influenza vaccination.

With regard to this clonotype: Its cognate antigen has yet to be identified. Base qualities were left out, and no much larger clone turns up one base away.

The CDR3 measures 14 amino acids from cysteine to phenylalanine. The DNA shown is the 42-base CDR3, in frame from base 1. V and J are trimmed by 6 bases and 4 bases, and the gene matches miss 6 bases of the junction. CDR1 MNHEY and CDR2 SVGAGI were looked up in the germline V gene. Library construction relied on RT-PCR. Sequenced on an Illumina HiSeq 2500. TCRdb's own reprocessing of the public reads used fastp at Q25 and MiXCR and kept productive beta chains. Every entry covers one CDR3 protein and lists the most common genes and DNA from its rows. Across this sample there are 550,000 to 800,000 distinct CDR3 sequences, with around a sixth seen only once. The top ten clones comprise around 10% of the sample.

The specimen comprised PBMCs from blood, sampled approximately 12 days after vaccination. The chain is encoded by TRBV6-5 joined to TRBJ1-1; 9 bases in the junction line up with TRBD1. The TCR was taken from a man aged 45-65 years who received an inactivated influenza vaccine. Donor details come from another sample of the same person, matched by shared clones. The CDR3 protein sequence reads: CASSYRGLGTEAFF. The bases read TGTGCCAGCAGCTACAGGGGGCTTGGCACTGAAGCTTTCTTT.